One sample yielded the 5 T cell receptor beta chains listed below, sequenced in a study of breast tumors, draining lymph nodes, adjacent tissues. TCRdb redid the calling of the multiplex PCR reads with MiXCR, one entry per CDR3 protein. The profile covers 270,000 or so distinct CDR3 sequences, with 30% to 35% appearing a single time and around 1.1% taken by the ten largest. Breast cancer patients provided tissue from their axillary draining lymph nodes. Sequencing was carried out using axillary lymph node tissue. All receptors derive from a female donor with breast cancer. Some clones in this sample may be carry-over from other donors' samples.

This clonotype was seen at least ten times. One junction end disagrees with the germline gene, perhaps due to a read error. The chain joins TRBV5-8 to TRBJ1-2; no reliable D call. This CDR3 is 10 amino acids long. Germline CDR1 reads SGHTS; CDR2 reads YDEGEE. This chain's CDR3 is CASSLEPPIF. In nucleotides, the CDR3 is TGTGCCAGCAGCTTGGAACCGCCTATCTTC.

This clonotype showed up many times. The V and J genes are TRBV20-1 and TRBJ2-1; D possibly corresponds to TRBD2 (5 bases). V was clipped by 1 base and J by 8 bases, with 18 bases between them. This CDR3 spans 15 amino acids. CDR1 DFQATT and CDR2 SNEGSKA come from the germline V gene (reference sequence). The CDR3, as DNA: TGCAGTGCTAGAGCAAACCTAGCAGTGGGCGATGAGCAGTTCTTC. It codes for CSARANLAVGDEQFF.

This clonotype showed up many times. This chain uses TRBV20-1 with TRBJ2-3, with 8 bases identical to TRBD2. There are 14 residues in the CDR3. V dropped 3 bases and J dropped 1; count of bases not matched to a gene: 3. In germline, CDR1 is DFQATT, CDR2 SNEGSKA (reference sequence). The CDR3 DNA reads as TGCAGTGCTAGCGGGAGGGAGGGCACAGATACGCAGTATTTT. Protein: CSASGREGTDTQYF.

To note about this clonotype: It is likely a read error, because the conserved phenylalanine at the end of the CDR3 is missing. The chain combines TRBV7-9 with TRBJ1-3; D perhaps matches TRBD1 (6 bases). Germline V gene sequence: CDR1 SEHNR, CDR2 FQNEAQ (reference sequence). The CDR3 sequence is 15 residues long. The CDR3 protein is CASTLGGALGDTIYL. CDR3 nucleotide sequence: TGTGCCAGCACTTTGGGGGGGGCTCTTGGAGACACCATATATTTA.

This clonotype showed up just a few times. The genes are TRBV30 and TRBJ2-5; D is perhaps TRBD1 (5 bases). V shed 5 bases and J shed 4 bases, with 14 bases lying between them. The CDR3 is 13 amino acids. Germline V gene data show CDR1 as GTSNPN and CDR2 as SVGIG (reference sequence). CDR3 loop: CAWQGRRGETQYF. The CDR3 bases are TGTGCCTGGCAGGGAAGGCGTGGAGAGACCCAGTACTTC.